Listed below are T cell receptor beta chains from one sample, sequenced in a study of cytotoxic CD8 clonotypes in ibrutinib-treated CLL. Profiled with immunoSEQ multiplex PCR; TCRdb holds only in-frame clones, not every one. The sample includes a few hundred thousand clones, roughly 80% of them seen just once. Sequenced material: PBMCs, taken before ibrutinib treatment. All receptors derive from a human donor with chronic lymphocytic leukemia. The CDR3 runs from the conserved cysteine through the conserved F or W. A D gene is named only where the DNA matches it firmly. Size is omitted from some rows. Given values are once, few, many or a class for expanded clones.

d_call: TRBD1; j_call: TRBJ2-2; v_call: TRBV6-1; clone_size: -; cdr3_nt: TGTGCCAGCAGTGTTGGACAGGGGGTAGCCACCGGGGAGCTGTTTTTT; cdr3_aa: CASSVGQGVATGELFF
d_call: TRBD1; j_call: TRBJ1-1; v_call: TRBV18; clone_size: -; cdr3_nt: TGTGCCAGCTCAACAGGGGAGAACACTGAAGCTTTCTTT; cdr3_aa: CASSTGENTEAFF
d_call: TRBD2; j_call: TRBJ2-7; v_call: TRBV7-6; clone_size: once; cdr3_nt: TGTGCCAGCAGCCAGGGACTAGCTCCTACCTACGAGCAGTACTTC; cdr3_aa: CASSQGLAPTYEQYF
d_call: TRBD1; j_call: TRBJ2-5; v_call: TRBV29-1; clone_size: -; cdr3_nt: TGCAGCGTTGTAAATCCGGGACAGGGGGCTGAGACCCAGTACTTC; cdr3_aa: CSVVNPGQGAETQYF
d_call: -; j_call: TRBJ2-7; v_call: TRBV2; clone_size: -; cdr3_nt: TGTGCCAGCATTAGGGACACGGACTCCTACGAGCAGTACTTC; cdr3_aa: CASIRDTDSYEQYF
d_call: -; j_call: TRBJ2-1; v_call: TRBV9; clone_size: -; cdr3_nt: TGTGCCAGCAGCGTAGCTGGCGGGACCTACAATGAGCAGTTCTTC; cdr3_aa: CASSVAGGTYNEQFF
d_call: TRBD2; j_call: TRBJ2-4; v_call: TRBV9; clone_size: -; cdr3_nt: TGTGCCAGCAGCGCGGGACTAGCGGGAAGGGACATTCAGTACTTC; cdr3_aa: CASSAGLAGRDIQYF
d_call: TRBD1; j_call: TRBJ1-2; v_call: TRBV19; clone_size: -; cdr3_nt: TGTGCCAGTAGTACCCCCGGGACAGGGGGCGAAGGCTACACCTTC; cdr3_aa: CASSTPGTGGEGYTF
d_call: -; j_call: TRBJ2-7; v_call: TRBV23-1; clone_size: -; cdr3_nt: TGCGCCAGCAGTCAAGGACAGCGGATCTCCTACGAGCAGTACTTC; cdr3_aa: CASSQGQRISYEQYF
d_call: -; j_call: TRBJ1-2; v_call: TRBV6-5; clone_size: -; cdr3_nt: TGTGCCAGCCGATCCTTCTTTCCGGGGGGCTACACCTTC; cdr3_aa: CASRSFFPGGYTF
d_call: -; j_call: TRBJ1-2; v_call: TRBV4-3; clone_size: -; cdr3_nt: TGCGCCAGCAGCCATCGAAGGGACTCCTTGGGATTTTATGGCTACACCTTC; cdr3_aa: CASSHRRDSLGFYGYTF
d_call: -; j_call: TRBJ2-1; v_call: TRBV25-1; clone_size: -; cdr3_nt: TGTGCCAGCAGGGCAGGTTCGGGAAATGAGCAGTTCTTC; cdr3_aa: CASRAGSGNEQFF
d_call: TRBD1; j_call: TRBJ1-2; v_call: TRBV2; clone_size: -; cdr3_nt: TGTGCCAGCAGTACAGGGGGCGACGGCGCTACGTGGGCAACGGACTATGGCTACACCTTC; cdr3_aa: CASSTGGDGATWATDYGYTF
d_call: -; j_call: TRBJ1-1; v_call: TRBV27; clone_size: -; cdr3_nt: TGTGCCCCACCCCCGGATGCGAACACTGAAGCTTTCTTT; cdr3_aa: CAPPPDANTEAFF
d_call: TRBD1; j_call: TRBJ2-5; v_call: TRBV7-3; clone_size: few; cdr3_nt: TGTGCCAGCAGCTCGAGGACAGGGGATGAGACCCAGTACTTC; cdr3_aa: CASSSRTGDETQYF
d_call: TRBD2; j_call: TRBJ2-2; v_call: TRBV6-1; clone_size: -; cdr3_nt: TGTGCCAGCAGTGAAGAAGGCGGGAGAGGGGTCGGGGAGCTGTTTTTT; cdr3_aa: CASSEEGGRGVGELFF
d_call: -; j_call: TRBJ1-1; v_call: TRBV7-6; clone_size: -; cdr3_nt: TGTGCCAGCAGCTTAACTCGGGGGAACACTGAAGCTTTCTTT; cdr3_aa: CASSLTRGNTEAFF
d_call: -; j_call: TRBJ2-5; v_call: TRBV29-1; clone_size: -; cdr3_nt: TGCAGCGTTGTAATTCCGGCCTCAAGAGGCCAAGAGACCCAGTACTTC; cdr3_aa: CSVVIPASRGQETQYF
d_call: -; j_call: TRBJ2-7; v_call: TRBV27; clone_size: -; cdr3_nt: TGTGCCAGCAGTTTCTCCCGGACGGTCTCCTACGAGCAGTACTTC; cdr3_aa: CASSFSRTVSYEQYF
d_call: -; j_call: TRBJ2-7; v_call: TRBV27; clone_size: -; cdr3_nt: TGTGCCAGCAGTTTGGGGCTGATCTCCTACGAGCAGTACTTC; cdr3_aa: CASSLGLISYEQYF
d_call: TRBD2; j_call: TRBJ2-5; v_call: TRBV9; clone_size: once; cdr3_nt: TGTGCCAGCAGCACAAGACTAGCGGGACAAGAGACCCAGTACTTC; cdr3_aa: CASSTRLAGQETQYF
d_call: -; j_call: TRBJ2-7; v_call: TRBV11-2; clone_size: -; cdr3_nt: TGTGCCAGCACTATGATTATCCCGCAGGGCCTTCACGAACTCTACGAGCAGTACTTC; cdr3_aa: CASTMIIPQGLHELYEQYF
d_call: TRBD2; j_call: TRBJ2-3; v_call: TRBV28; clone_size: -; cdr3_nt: TGTGCCAGCAGTTCAACCGGGACTAGCGGGACCCACACAGATACGCAGTATTTT; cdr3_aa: CASSSTGTSGTHTDTQYF